This T cell receptor (beta chain) was identified during a study of identical twins. The germline V gene has CDR1 MNHNS and CDR2 SASEGT. The CDR3 is made up of 15 amino acids. V lost 2 bases to trimming and J lost 0 bases, with 10 bases between them. General study results and limits: In zero-insertion analyses, partial confounding could arise from invariant MAIT and iNKT cells. Fewer insertions characterized abundant cord blood beta clonotypes, whereas memory repertoires showed none. Beta out-of-frame sequences showed weaker excess sharing between twins. Interpretation of the results relied on cross-sectional statistical analysis and not on following the same donors.

This clonotype showed up just a few times. As yet, its antigen is unknown. MiXCR was run by TCRdb on the 5' RACE reads, yielding one entry per CDR3 protein. In the table there are roughly 700,000 distinct CDR3 sequences, 8.6% of which are singletons. These data also formed part of another study, on yellow fever vaccine responses in identical twins.

This TCR came from a woman younger than 30 in good health. The sequencing sample was made of PBMCs. The rearrangement joins TRBV6-1 to TRBJ1-2, with D unresolved. CDR3 protein: CASSEILATNYGYTF. CDR3 DNA: TGTGCCAGCAGTGAAATATTGGCTACTAACTATGGCTACACCTTC.